This is a list of T cell receptor beta chains from one sample in a study of T cells in Graves' hyperthyroidism and ophthalmopathy. Each CDR3 protein gets one entry after TCRdb re-called the multiplex PCR reads with MiXCR. The sample yields around 540,000 distinct CDR3 sequences, around 16% seen once. The sample comprised blood. The origin of the receptors is a woman aged 25-40 years with Graves' ophthalmopathy. The CDR3 runs from the conserved cysteine through the conserved F or W. The D gene is left open where the match is weak. The size field is filled for only some rows; it gives once, few, many or a size class.

CASSVTLGTGGTGELFF | TGTGCCAGCAGCGTAACTTTGGGGACAGGGGGCACCGGGGAGCTGTTTTTT | once | TRBV9 | TRBD1 | TRBJ2-2
CAIDDRGNQPQHF | TGTGCCATCGACGACAGGGGAAATCAGCCCCAGCATTTT | many | TRBV6-2/TRBV6-3 | TRBD1 | TRBJ1-5
CASSLASSGGYTGELFF | TGTGCCAGCAGCTTAGCGAGTAGCGGGGGTTACACCGGGGAGCTGTTTTTT | many | TRBV7-8 | TRBD2 | TRBJ2-2
CASSPLSPRGLGDHEQFF | TGTGCCAGCAGCCCATTGTCGCCCCGGGGACTAGGTGACCATGAGCAGTTCTTC | many | TRBV7-2 | TRBD2 | TRBJ2-1
CASSLVGLVGETQYF | TGTGCCAGCAGCTTAGTGGGACTAGTAGGAGAGACCCAGTACTTC | many | TRBV7-3 | TRBD2 | TRBJ2-5
CAIRDLVAGEAFF | TGTGCCATCAGGGACCTGGTGGCCGGTGAAGCTTTCTTT | NA | TRBV10-3 | NA | TRBJ1-1
CSASRPSGRSDEQFF | TGCAGTGCTAGTCGGCCTAGCGGGAGGAGCGATGAGCAGTTCTTC | many | TRBV20-1 | TRBD2 | TRBJ2-1
CASSTTGTGGNSNQPQHF | TGTGCCAGTAGTACCACCGGGACAGGGGGAAATAGCAATCAGCCCCAGCATTTT | many | TRBV19 | TRBD1 | TRBJ1-5
CASSSLGGTGYEQYF | TGTGCCAGCAGCTCACTTGGGGGGACAGGCTACGAGCAGTACTTC | NA | TRBV7-9 | TRBD1 | TRBJ2-7
CAWSGTGSLARNIQYF | TGTGCCTGGTCCGGGACAGGGAGTTTGGCTAGGAACATTCAGTACTTC | NA | TRBV30 | TRBD1 | TRBJ2-4
CATSRDSPSGTDTQYF | TGTGCCACCAGCAGAGATAGTCCTAGCGGGACAGATACGCAGTATTTT | NA | TRBV15 | TRBD2 | TRBJ2-3
CASSFIAGKDEQYF | TGTGCCAGCAGCTTCATAGCGGGAAAGGACGAGCAGTACTTC | many | TRBV7-9 | TRBD2 | TRBJ2-7
CASNPTGYSYEQYF | TGTGCCAGCAATCCGACAGGCTACTCCTACGAGCAGTACTTC | NA | TRBV6-1 | NA | TRBJ2-7
CASSKMGGLAGVSSYNEQFF | TGTGCCAGCAGCAAAATGGGGGGACTAGCGGGAGTAAGCTCCTACAATGAGCAGTTCTTC | NA | TRBV7-6 | TRBD2 | TRBJ2-1
CASSFEGYVEQFF | TGTGCCAGCAGTTTCGAGGGTTATGTTGAGCAGTTCTTC | many | TRBV27 | NA | TRBJ2-1
CSASETGIGGLFF | TGCAGTGCTAGTGAAACCGGGATCGGGGGGCTGTTTTTT | few | TRBV20-1 | NA | TRBJ2-2
CASSLIWGKTQYF | TGTGCCAGCAGCTTAATCTGGGGGAAGACCCAGTACTTC | NA | TRBV7-2 | NA | TRBJ2-5
CASSSRETPTGYTF | TGTGCCAGCAGTTCCAGGGAAACACCGACTGGCTACACCTTC | few | TRBV28 | NA | TRBJ1-2
CASSLEEGLGEQFF | TGTGCCAGCAGCTTAGAAGAGGGACTAGGGGAGCAGTTCTTC | many | TRBV13 | TRBD2 | TRBJ2-1
CASSLDGLVGGELFF | TGCGCCAGCAGCTTGGACGGACTAGTAGGCGGGGAGCTGTTTTTT | many | TRBV5-1 | TRBD2 | TRBJ2-2
CASRGLAEDSTDTQYF | TGTGCCAGCAGGGGACTAGCGGAAGACAGCACAGATACGCAGTATTTT | many | TRBV27 | TRBD2 | TRBJ2-3
CASSEGRQPQHF | TGTGCCAGCAGTGAAGGAAGACAGCCCCAGCATTTT | NA | TRBV25-1 | NA | TRBJ1-5
CASRAARVDRDTQYF | TGTGCCAGCAGGGCAGCAAGGGTCGACCGCGATACGCAGTATTTT | many | TRBV7-8 | NA | TRBJ2-3
CSARVSSGMEQFF | TGCAGTGCTAGAGTATCTAGCGGGATGGAGCAGTTCTTC | many | TRBV20-1 | TRBD2 | TRBJ2-1
CATSREMGWGQETQYF | TGTGCCACCAGCAGAGAGATGGGGTGGGGTCAAGAGACCCAGTACTTC | many | TRBV15 | NA | TRBJ2-5
CASSLDGTDTQYF | TGTGCCAGCAGCTTAGATGGGACAGATACGCAGTATTTT | many | TRBV7-3 | NA | TRBJ2-3
CASRAGRTSGGQETQYF | TGTGCCAGCAGAGCCGGTAGGACTAGCGGGGGACAAGAGACCCAGTACTTC | many | TRBV27 | TRBD2 | TRBJ2-5
CAWSDGGSSYNEQFF | TGTGCCTGGAGTGATGGGGGAAGCTCCTACAATGAGCAGTTCTTC | many | TRBV30 | NA | TRBJ2-1
CSAHKEAFTDTQYF | TGCAGTGCGCACAAGGAAGCCTTCACAGATACGCAGTATTTT | NA | TRBV20-1 | NA | TRBJ2-3
CASSPGGKDADTQYF | TGTGCCAGCAGCCCGGGCGGGAAGGATGCAGATACGCAGTATTTT | NA | TRBV7-9 | NA | TRBJ2-3
CASSQDARSSGANVLTF | TGTGCCAGCAGCCAAGATGCGAGGAGCTCTGGGGCCAACGTCCTGACTTTC | NA | TRBV4-2 | NA | TRBJ2-6
CASSVLGGTLMTDTQYF | TGTGCCAGCAGCGTTCTAGGCGGGACCCTCATGACAGATACGCAGTATTTT | NA | TRBV9 | NA | TRBJ2-3
CASSQDLDRVMPQHF | TGTGCCAGCAGCCAAGATCTGGACAGGGTAATGCCCCAGCATTTT | NA | TRBV4-2 | TRBD1 | TRBJ1-5
CASSLAGRRNQPQHF | TGCGCCAGCAGCTTGGCAGGGAGGCGCAATCAGCCCCAGCATTTT | many | TRBV5-1 | NA | TRBJ1-5
CASSQDLDEPETQYF | TGTGCCAGCAGCCAAGATTTGGATGAACCAGAGACCCAGTACTTC | many | TRBV3-1 | NA | TRBJ2-5
CASSLSVGKNIQYF | TGTGCCAGCAGTTTATCAGTGGGCAAAAACATTCAGTACTTC | few | TRBV27 | NA | TRBJ2-4
CASSRRTSGRTFTDTQYF | TGTGCCAGCAGCCGTAGGACTAGCGGGAGGACTTTCACAGATACGCAGTATTTT | many | TRBV11-3 | TRBD2 | TRBJ2-3
CASSYHTVGTVASPLHF | TGTGCCAGCAGTTACCACACGGTCGGGACAGTGGCTTCACCCCTCCACTTT | many | TRBV6-6 | TRBD1 | TRBJ1-6
CASREQRYGYTF | TGTGCCAGCAGGGAACAGCGTTATGGCTACACCTTC | many | TRBV28 | NA | TRBJ1-2
CASQGFQETQYF | TGTGCCTCCCAGGGGTTCCAAGAGACCCAGTACTTC | NA | TRBV2 | NA | TRBJ2-5
CASSRQVDYEQYF | TGTGCCAGCAGTAGACAGGTAGACTACGAGCAGTACTTC | many | TRBV12-3/TRBV12-4 | NA | TRBJ2-7
CASYMGTKVYEQYF | TGTGCCAGCTACATGGGGACCAAAGTCTACGAGCAGTACTTC | NA | TRBV10-3 | NA | TRBJ2-7
CASSGRGLGPSEQYF | TGTGCCAGCAGCGGACGGGGACTAGGTCCCTCCGAGCAGTACTTC | many | TRBV7-2 | TRBD2 | TRBJ2-7
CASTPGVDRGTDTQYF | TGTGCCAGCACCCCGGGGGTGGACAGGGGCACAGATACGCAGTATTTT | many | TRBV12-3/TRBV12-4 | TRBD1 | TRBJ2-3
CASSRGAAKNIQYF | TGTGCCAGCAGTAGGGGGGCGGCCAAAAACATTCAGTACTTC | many | TRBV28 | NA | TRBJ2-4
CASSSPYEQFF | TGTGCCAGCAGCTCACCTTATGAGCAGTTCTTC | many | TRBV11-1 | NA | TRBJ2-1
CASSIDLSGYTF | TGTGCCAGTAGTATCGACCTCTCGGGCTACACCTTC | few | TRBV19 | NA | TRBJ1-2
CASSPLDRGSTGELFF | TGTGCCAGCAGCCCTCTTGACAGGGGTAGCACCGGGGAGCTGTTTTTT | NA | TRBV6-2/TRBV6-3 | TRBD1 | TRBJ2-2
CASSLEDHTNTQYF | TGTGCCAGCAGCTTAGAGGACCACACGAATACGCAGTATTTT | many | TRBV7-2 | NA | TRBJ2-3
CASSYAGGDIQYF | TGTGCCAGCAGTTACGCAGGGGGGGACATTCAGTACTTC | few | TRBV6-5 | NA | TRBJ2-4
CASSIGHNDEQYF | TGTGCCAGTAGTATTGGGCATAATGACGAGCAGTACTTC | few | TRBV19 | NA | TRBJ2-7
CASSPTTRPSGANVLTF | TGTGCCAGCAGTCCCACAACGCGCCCCTCTGGGGCCAACGTCCTGACTTTC | few | TRBV12-3/TRBV12-4 | NA | TRBJ2-6
CASSLTSGLGNTDTQYF | TGTGCCAGCAGCTTAACTAGCGGGTTGGGGAACACAGATACGCAGTATTTT | many | TRBV7-2 | TRBD2 | TRBJ2-3